This T cell receptor (beta chain) was sequenced in a study of response to subunit inactivated influenza vaccine. Germline loops: CDR1 MGHDK, CDR2 SYGVNS. The CDR3 spans 16 residues. The ends were cut back, 5 bases at V and 0 bases at J, with 14 bases in the middle. This clonotype was detected many times. What it recognizes is unknown. Notes on the study in general: Authors suggested seasonal influenza vaccinations each recruit few new T cells.

TCRdb redid the calling of the RT-PCR reads with MiXCR, one entry per CDR3 protein. The sample holds around 190,000 distinct CDR3 sequences, around 9% seen once. This sequence was found in a man aged 50-59 years who received an inactivated influenza vaccine. The J gene is TRBJ2-1, the V gene TRBV25-1; D is unresolved. The specimen comprised non-naive T cells sorted from PBMCs, sampled on the day of vaccination. Here the CDR3 reads CASSKQPASSYNEQFF. In DNA form, the CDR3 reads TGTGCCAGCAGTAAACAGCCGGCGAGCTCCTACAATGAGCAGTTCTTC. Full variable domain (remainder filled in from reference TRBV25-1 and TRBJ2-1): EADIYQTPRYLVIGTGKKITLECSQTMGHDKMYWYQQDPGMELHLIHYSYGVNSTEKGDLSSESTVSRIRTEHFPLTLESARPSHTSQYLCASSKQPASSYNEQFFGPGTRLTVL.